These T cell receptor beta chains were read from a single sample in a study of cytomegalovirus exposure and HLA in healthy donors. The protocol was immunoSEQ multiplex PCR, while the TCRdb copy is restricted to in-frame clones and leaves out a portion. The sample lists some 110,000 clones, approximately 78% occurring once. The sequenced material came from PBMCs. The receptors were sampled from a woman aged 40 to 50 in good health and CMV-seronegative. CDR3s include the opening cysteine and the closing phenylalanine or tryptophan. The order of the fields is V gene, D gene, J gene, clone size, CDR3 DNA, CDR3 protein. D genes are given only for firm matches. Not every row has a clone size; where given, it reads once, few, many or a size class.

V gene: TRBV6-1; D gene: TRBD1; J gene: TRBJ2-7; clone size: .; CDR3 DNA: TGTGCCACCTATCCCGGGACAGGGAGAAACGAGCAGTACTTC; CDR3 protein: CATYPGTGRNEQYF
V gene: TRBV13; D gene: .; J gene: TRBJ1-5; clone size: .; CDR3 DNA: TGTGCCAGCAGCTTAGCAGGGATGAATCAGCCCCAGCATTTT; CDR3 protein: CASSLAGMNQPQHF
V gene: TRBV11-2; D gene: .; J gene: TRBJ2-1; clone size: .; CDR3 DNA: TGTGCCAGTAGGCAGGGTCCGAATGAGCAGTTCTTC; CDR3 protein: CASRQGPNEQFF
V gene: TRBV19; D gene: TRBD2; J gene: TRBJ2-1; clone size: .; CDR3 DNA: TGTGCCAGTATCCCTTCTGGACTAGGACCCTACAATGAGCAGTTCTTC; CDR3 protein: CASIPSGLGPYNEQFF
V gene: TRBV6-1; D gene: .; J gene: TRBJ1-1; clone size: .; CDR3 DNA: TGTGCCAGCAGCCCTTGGGGGGGGGAAACTGAAGCTTTCTTT; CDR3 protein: CASSPWGGETEAFF
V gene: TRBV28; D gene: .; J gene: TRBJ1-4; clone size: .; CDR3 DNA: TGTGCCAGCAGTTTAATGGGGGAGGGGTTTATGAAAAAACTGTTTTTT; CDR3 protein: CASSLMGEGFMKKLFF
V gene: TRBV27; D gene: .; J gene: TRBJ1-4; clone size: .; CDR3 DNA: TGTGCCAGCAGACCCTGGGGGGGAGATGAAAAACTGTTTTTT; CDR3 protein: CASRPWGGDEKLFF
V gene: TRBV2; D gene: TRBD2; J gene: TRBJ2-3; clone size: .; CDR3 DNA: TGTGCCAGCAGCGCCTCGGGACTAGCGCACACAGATACGCAGTATTTT; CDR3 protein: CASSASGLAHTDTQYF
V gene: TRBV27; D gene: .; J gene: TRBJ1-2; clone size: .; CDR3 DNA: TGTGCCAGCAGTTTAACCCTCTACAGTGGAGGCGAAGATGGCTACACCTTC; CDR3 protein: CASSLTLYSGGEDGYTF
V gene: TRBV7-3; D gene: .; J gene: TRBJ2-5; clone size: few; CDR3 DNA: TGTGCCAGCAGCTTACTAGCGACGGAGACCCAGTACTTC; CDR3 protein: CASSLLATETQYF
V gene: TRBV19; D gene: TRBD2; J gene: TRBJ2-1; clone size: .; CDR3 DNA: TGTGCCAGTGAGACTAGCGGGAGGCCCTACAATGAGCAGTTCTTC; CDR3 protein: CASETSGRPYNEQFF
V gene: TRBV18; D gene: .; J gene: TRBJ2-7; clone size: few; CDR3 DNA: TGTGCCAGCTCTCCCCGTGGACAGAGCTCCTACGAGCAGTACTTC; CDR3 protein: CASSPRGQSSYEQYF
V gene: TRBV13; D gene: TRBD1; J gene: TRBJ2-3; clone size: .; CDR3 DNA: TGTGCCAGCAGCTCAGCACAGGGGGCCTTAGATACGCAGTATTTT; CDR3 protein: CASSSAQGALDTQYF
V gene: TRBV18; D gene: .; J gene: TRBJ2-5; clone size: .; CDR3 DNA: TGTGCCAGCTCACGCATGGGGAGCGGCCAAGAGACCCAGTACTTC; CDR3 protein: CASSRMGSGQETQYF
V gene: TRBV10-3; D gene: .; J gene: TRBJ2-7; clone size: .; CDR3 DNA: TGTGCCATCAGCGCAGATTCCTACGAGCAGTACTTC; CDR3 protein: CAISADSYEQYF
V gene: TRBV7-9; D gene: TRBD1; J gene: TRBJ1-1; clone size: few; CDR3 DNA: TGTGCCAGCAGCTTACCCTACGGACAGGGCAGGGACACTGAAGCTTTCTTT; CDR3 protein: CASSLPYGQGRDTEAFF
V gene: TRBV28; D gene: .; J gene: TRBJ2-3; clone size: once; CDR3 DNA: TGTGCCAGCAGTCCCGCCGGAGGGACAGATACGCAGTATTTT; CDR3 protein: CASSPAGGTDTQYF
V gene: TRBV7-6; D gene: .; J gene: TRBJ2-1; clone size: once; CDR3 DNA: TGTGCCAGCAGCTACCAGCTGGGGGGCAATGAGCAGTTCTTC; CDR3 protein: CASSYQLGGNEQFF
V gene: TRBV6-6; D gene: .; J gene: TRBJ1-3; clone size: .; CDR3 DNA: TGTGCCAGCAGTTACGACTCGTCTGGAAACACCATATATTTT; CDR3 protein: CASSYDSSGNTIYF
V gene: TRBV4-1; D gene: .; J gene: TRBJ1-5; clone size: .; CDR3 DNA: TGCGCCAGCAGCCAGACTTGGGGGCTGGGTCAGCCCCAGCATTTT; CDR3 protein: CASSQTWGLGQPQHF
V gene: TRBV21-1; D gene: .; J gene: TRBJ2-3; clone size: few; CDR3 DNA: TGTGCCAGCAGCAAAGCATGCTTCCCGGCGGGCGATACGCAGTATTTT; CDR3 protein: CASSKACFPAGDTQYF
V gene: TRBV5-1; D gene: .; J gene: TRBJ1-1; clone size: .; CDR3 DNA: TGCGCCAGCAGCTTGACAGGAGGGGACACTGAAGCTTTCTTT; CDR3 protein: CASSLTGGDTEAFF
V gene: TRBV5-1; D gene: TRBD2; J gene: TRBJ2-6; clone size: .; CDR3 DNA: TGCGCCAGCAGCTTAACACTAGCGGGGCCCCGCTCTGGGGCCAACGTCCTGACTTTC; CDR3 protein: CASSLTLAGPRSGANVLTF
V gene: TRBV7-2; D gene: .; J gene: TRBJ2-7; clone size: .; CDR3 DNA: TGTGCCAGCAGCTTAGGTAATGAGTACGAGCAGTACTTC; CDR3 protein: CASSLGNEYEQYF
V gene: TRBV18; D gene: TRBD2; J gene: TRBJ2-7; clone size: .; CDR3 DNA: TGTGCCAGCTCACCAGGGACTAGCGGGGGCGAGCAGTACTTC; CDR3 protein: CASSPGTSGGEQYF
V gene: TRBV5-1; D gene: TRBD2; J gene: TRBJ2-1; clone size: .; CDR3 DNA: TGCGCCAGCAGCGCGGAGGCTTACCTTCTAGCGGACAACGACAATGAGCAGTTCTTC; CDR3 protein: CASSAEAYLLADNDNEQFF
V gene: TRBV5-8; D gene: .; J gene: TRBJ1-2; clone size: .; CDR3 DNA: TGTGCCAGCAGCTTGACAGCTCAGCACTATGGCTACACCTTC; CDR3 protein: CASSLTAQHYGYTF
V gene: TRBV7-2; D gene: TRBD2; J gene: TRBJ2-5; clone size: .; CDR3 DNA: TGTGCCAGCAGCCTAGCGGGAGGCGGGGAGACCCAGTACTTC; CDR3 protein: CASSLAGGGETQYF
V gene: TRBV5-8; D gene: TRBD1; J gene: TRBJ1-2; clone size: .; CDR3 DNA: TGTGCCAGCAGCTACCGGGACAGCATCTATGGCTACACCTTC; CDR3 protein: CASSYRDSIYGYTF
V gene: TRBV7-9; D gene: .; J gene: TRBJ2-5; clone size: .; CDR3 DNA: TGTGCCAGCAGCTTACCGAGCGGAGGGCGGGAGACCCAGTACTTC; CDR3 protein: CASSLPSGGRETQYF
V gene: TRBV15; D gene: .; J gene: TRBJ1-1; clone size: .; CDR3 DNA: TGTGCCACCAGCAGAGATCGGGACACTGAAGCTTTCTTT; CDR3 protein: CATSRDRDTEAFF
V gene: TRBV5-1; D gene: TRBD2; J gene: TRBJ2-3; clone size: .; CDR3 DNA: TGCGCCAGCAGCTTGGAAGCGGGGGCATCAGATACGCAGTATTTT; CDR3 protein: CASSLEAGASDTQYF
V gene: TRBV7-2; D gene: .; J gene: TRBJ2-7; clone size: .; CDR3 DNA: TGTGCCAGCAGCCGCGACACTTACGAGCAGTACTTC; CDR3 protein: CASSRDTYEQYF
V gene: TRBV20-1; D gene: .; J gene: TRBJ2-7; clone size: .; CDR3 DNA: TGCAGTGCTAAGGACAGCTACGAGCAGTACTTC; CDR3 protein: CSAKDSYEQYF
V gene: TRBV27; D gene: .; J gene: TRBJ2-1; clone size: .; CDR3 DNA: TGTGCCAGCAGTAAGGACGACAGTCCCAATGAGCAGTTCTTC; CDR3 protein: CASSKDDSPNEQFF
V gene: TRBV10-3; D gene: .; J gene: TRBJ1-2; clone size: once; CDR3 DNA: TGTGCCATCAGCGCTCGGGGGAACTATGGCTACACCTTC; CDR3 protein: CAISARGNYGYTF
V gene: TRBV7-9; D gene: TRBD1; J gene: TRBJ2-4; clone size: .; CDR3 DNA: TGTGCCAGCAGCTTCACAGGGGGGTTAAACATTCAGTACTTC; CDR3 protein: CASSFTGGLNIQYF
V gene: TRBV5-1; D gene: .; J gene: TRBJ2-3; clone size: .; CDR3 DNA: TGCGCCAGCAGCTTGGCGACAGATACGCAGTATTTT; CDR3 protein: CASSLATDTQYF
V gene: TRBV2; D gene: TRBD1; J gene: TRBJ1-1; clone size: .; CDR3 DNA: TGTGCCAGCAGGCACCAGGGGGCGAGCTCGAACACTGAAGCTTTCTTT; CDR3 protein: CASRHQGASSNTEAFF
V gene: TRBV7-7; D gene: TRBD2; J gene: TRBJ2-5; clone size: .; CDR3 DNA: TGTGCTAGCAGCTCTGGACTAGCAGGACAAGAGACCCAGTACTTC; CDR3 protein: CASSSGLAGQETQYF
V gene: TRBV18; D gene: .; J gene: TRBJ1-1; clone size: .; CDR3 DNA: TGTGCCAGCTCACCTTTGACGACAGAAAAGAACACTGAAGCTTTCTTT; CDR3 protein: CASSPLTTEKNTEAFF
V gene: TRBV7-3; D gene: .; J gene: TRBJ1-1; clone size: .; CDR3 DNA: TGTGCCAGCAGCCCCCGAGGAGGGAGAGAGGGTGCAGCTTTCTTT; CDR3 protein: CASSPRGGREGAAFF
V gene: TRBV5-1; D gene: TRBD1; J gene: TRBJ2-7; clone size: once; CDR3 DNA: TGCGCCAGCAGCGTCGACAGGGCAAAGACCTACGAGCAGTACTTC; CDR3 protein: CASSVDRAKTYEQYF
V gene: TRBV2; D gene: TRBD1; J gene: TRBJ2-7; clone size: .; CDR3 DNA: TGTGCCAGCAGTTTAACAGGGGTCAGCTCCTACGAGCAGTACTTC; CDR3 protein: CASSLTGVSSYEQYF
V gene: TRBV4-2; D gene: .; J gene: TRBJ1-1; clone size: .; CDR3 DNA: TGTGCCAGCAGCCAAGTGGGGGCCTTCGGGGACACTGAAGCTTTCTTT; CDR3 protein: CASSQVGAFGDTEAFF
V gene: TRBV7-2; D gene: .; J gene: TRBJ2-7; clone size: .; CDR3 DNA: TGTGCCAGCAGCTTAGGGACCGCACTAGTCGAGCAGTACTTC; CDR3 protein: CASSLGTALVEQYF
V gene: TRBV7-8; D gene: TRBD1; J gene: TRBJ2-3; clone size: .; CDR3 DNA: TGTGCCAGCAGCCCCACCGGGACAGGGGGCTTCACAGATACGCAGTATTTT; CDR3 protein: CASSPTGTGGFTDTQYF
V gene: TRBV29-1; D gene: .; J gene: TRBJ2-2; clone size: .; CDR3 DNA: TGCAGCGTTTCACTACAGGACATGAACACCGGGGAGCTGTTTTTT; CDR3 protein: CSVSLQDMNTGELFF
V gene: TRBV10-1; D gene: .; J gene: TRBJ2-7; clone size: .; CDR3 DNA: TGCGCCAGCAGTGAAGCGAGCAGGGACACCTCGTACGAGCAGTACTTC; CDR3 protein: CASSEASRDTSYEQYF
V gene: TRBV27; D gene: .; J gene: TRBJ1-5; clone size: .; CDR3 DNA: TGTGCCAGCAGTTCGAGTCGGGATCAGCCCCAGCATTTT; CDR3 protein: CASSSSRDQPQHF
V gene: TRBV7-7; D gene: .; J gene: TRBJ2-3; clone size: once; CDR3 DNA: TGTGCTAGCAGTAACGGGGGACAGTGGACAGATACGCAGTATTTT; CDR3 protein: CASSNGGQWTDTQYF
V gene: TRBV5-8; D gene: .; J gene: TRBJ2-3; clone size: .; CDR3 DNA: TGTGCCAGCAGCTTCCCCCTAATAACCACAGATACGCAGTATTTT; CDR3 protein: CASSFPLITTDTQYF
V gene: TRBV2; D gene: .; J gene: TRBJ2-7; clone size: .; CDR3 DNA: TGTGCCAGCAGGGATAGCCAAGGAAGCTACGAGCAGTACTTC; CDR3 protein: CASRDSQGSYEQYF
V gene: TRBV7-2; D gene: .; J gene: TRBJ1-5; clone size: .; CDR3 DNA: TGTGCCAGCAGCTTAGACGCGGCGAGCAATCAGCCCCAGCATTTT; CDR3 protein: CASSLDAASNQPQHF
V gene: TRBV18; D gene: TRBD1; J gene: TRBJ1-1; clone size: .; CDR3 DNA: TGTGCCAGCTCACCGCGGACAGGGGGAATGAACACTGAAGCTTTCTTT; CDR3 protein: CASSPRTGGMNTEAFF
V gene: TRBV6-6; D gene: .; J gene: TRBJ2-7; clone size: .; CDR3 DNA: TGTGCCAGCAGTTATGGCGGGAACACCTACGAGCAGTACTTC; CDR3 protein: CASSYGGNTYEQYF
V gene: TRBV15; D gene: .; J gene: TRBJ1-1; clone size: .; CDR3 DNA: TGTGCCACCAGCAGAGGTGGACAGACGAACACTGAAGCTTTCTTT; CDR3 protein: CATSRGGQTNTEAFF
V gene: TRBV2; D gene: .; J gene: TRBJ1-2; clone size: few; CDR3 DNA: TGTGCCAGCAGGGACACCTATGGCTACACCTTC; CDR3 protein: CASRDTYGYTF